The 8 T cell receptor beta chains given below trace back to one sample, sequenced in a study of OX40 agonist ivuxolimab in advanced cancers. This table comes from immunoSEQ multiplex PCR, and its TCRdb copy is limited to in-frame clones, with some not included. The table includes 80,000 to 95,000 clones, around 90% detected once. The sample consisted of CD4+ or CD8+ T cells sorted from blood, taken in a trial of the OX40 agonist ivuxolimab. The receptors here all came from an adult with an advanced solid tumor such as melanoma, head and neck, liver or kidney cancer.

This chain connects TRBV6-1 to TRBJ1-3; D perhaps matches TRBD1 (6 bases). Trimming removed 6 bases from V and 9 bases from J, with 21 bases in between. Germline V gene data show CDR1 as MNHNS and CDR2 as SASEGT. This CDR3 has 15 residues. The CDR3 DNA follows: TGTGCCAGCAGGGGAGTCCAGGGGCCGGCTGGCACCATATATTTT. This translates into CASRGVQGPAGTIYF.

The chain combines TRBV7-3 with TRBJ2-1; D gene uncertain. Trimming cost V 5 bases and J 10 bases, with 15 bases left between them. Germline V lookup: CDR1 SGHTA, CDR2 FQGTGA. The CDR3 is 13 residues long. CDR3 DNA: TGTGCCAGCAGCCGCGACCCCGGCCGGGAGCAGTTCTTC. The encoded protein is CASSRDPGREQFF.

This chain links TRBV19 with TRBJ1-5, with TRBD1 as a possible D gene (5 bases). The V gene's germline CDR1 is LNHDA and CDR2 SQIVND (reference sequence). The V and J ends lost 8 bases and 2 bases respectively, with 13 bases between them. The CDR3 spans 14 residues. CDR3 nucleotides: TGTGCCAGTCGAAGAGTGGGGGGCAATCAGCCCCAGCATTTT. Translation gives CASRRVGGNQPQHF.

The J gene is TRBJ2-3, the V gene TRBV5-1, with 7 nucleotides matching TRBD1. Germline V gives CDR1 SGHRS, CDR2 YFSETQ. The CDR3 contains 14 residues. V shed 7 bases and J 0 bases; nucleotides not matched to a gene: 5. The CDR3 region has the DNA TGCGCCAGCGGTACAGGGGCTAGCACAGATACGCAGTATTTT. Its protein is CASGTGASTDTQYF.

The V call is TRBV5-8, the J call TRBJ1-5; D unresolved. Trimming took 4 bases from V and 5 from J, leaving 10 bases between them. This CDR3 comprises 13 residues. The germline CDR1 and CDR2 sequences are SGHTS and YDEGEE. CDR3 bases: TGTGCCAGCAGCCTGACGAGAGATCAGCCCCAGCATTTT. As protein: CASSLTRDQPQHF.

This CDR3 reads CASSPQRGRGETQYF. The CDR3 DNA sequence: TGTGCCAGCAGCCCCCAGCGGGGTAGGGGAGAGACCCAGTACTTC. The V gene is TRBV7-3, the J gene TRBJ2-5, with 7 bases aligning to TRBD2. After removal of 5 bases from V and 4 bases from J, the junction contained 10 bases not matched to a gene. Looked up from germline, CDR1 is SGHTA and CDR2 is FQGTGA. The CDR3 is 15 amino acids. Full variable domain (outside the CDR3, taken from reference TRBV7-3 and TRBJ2-5): GAGVSQTPSNKVTEKGKYVELRCDPISGHTALYWYRQSLGQGPEFLIYFQGTGAADDSGLPNDRFFAVRPEGSVSTLKIQRTERGDSAVYLCASSPQRGRGETQYFGPGTRLLVL.

The chain uses TRBV7-9 and TRBJ1-5, with D maybe TRBD1 (5 bases). Trimming left V 1 base short and J 6 bases short, with 10 bases between. CDR1 and CDR2 (germline): SEHNR, FQNEAQ (reference sequence). The CDR3 runs to 14 residues. CDR3 coding DNA: TGTGCCAGCAGCTTAGATGGGGGATTTCAGCCCCAGCATTTT. This encodes CASSLDGGFQPQHF.

The rearrangement uses TRBV5-8 and TRBJ1-1; TRBD1 matches at 9 bases. The J segment lost 9 bases and the V segment lost 0 bases, leaving 3 bases of the junction unmatched. The CDR3 runs to 13 residues. Germline loops: CDR1 SGHTS, CDR2 YDEGEE. The CDR3 nucleotides read TGTGCCAGCAGCTTGGCCGGGACAGGGAAAGCTTTCTTT. It is translated as CASSLAGTGKAFF.